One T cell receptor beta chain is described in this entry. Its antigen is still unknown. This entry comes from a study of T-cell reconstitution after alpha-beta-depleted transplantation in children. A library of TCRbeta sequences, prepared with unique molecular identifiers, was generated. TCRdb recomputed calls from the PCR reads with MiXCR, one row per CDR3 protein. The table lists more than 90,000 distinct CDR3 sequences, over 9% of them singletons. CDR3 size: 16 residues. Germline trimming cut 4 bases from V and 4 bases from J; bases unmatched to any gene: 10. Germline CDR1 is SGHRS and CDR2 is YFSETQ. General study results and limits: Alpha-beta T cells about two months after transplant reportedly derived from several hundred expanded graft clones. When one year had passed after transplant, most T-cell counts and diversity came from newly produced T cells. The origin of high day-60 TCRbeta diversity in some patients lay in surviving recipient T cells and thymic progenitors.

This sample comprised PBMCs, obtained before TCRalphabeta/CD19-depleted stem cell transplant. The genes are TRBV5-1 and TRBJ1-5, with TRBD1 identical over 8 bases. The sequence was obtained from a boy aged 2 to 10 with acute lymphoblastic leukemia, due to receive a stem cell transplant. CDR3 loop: CASSLDGQGGNQPQHF. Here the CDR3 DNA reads TGCGCCAGCAGCCTTGACGGACAGGGCGGGAATCAGCCCCAGCATTTT.